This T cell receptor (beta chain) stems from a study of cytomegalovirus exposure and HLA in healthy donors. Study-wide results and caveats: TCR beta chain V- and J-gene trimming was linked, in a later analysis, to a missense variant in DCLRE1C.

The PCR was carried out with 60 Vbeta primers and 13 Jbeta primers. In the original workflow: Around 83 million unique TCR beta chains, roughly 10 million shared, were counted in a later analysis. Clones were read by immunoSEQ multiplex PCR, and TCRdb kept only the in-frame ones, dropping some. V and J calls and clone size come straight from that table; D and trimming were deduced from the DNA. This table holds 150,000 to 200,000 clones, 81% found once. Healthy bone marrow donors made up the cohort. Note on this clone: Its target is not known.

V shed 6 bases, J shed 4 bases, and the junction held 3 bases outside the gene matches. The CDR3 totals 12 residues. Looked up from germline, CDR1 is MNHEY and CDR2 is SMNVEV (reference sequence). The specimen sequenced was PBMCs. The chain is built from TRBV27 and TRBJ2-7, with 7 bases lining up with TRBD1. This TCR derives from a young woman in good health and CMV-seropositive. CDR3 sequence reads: CASSNRGYEQYF. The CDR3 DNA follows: TGTGCCAGCAGCAACAGGGGATACGAGCAGTACTTC.